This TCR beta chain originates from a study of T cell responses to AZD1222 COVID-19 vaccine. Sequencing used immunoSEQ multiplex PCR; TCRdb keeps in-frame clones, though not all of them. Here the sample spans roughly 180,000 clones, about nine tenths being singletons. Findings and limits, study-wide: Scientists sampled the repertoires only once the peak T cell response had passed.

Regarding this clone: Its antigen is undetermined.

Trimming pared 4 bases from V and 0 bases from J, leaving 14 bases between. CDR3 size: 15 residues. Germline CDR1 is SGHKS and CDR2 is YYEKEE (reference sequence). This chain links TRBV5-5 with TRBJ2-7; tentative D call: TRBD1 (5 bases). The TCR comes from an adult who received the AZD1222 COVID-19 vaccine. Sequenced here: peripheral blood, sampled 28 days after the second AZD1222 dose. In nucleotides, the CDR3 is TGTGCCAGCAGCGTCGGACACAAAAGCTCCTACGAGCAGTACTTC. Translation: CASSVGHKSSYEQYF.